The clone carrying this TCR beta chain was counted a few times. Its target is not known. Each CDR3 protein is one row after TCRdb ran MiXCR on the reads. In the table there are about 830,000 distinct CDR3 sequences, 30% to 35% of which are singletons. The CDR3 length is 12 residues. Trimming took 8 bases from V and 1 from J, leaving 8 bases between them. Germline assignment: CDR1 MNHNS and CDR2 SASEGT. The sample originates from a study of T cell repertoires in cytomegalovirus infection. As for the study in general: Both a matching HLA type and CMV infection were indicated by public TCR beta signatures.

Study-level results: Based on cumulative public TCR beta family frequency, carriers of CMV plus the relevant HLA were identified. Ex vivo responses were dominated by HLA-C-restricted CMV-specific TCR beta clonotypes.

The clonotype was recovered from a human donor in good health (CMV status not recorded). Some clones in this sample may be carry-over from other donors' samples. Sequenced here: cultured CD8+ T cells from PBMCs, sampled from culture after CMV antigen stimulation. V gene TRBV6-1 combines with J gene TRBJ1-1; D uncertain. CDR3 amino acids: CASDHTNTEAFF. In nucleotides, the CDR3 is TGTGCCAGCGATCATACGAACACTGAAGCTTTCTTT.